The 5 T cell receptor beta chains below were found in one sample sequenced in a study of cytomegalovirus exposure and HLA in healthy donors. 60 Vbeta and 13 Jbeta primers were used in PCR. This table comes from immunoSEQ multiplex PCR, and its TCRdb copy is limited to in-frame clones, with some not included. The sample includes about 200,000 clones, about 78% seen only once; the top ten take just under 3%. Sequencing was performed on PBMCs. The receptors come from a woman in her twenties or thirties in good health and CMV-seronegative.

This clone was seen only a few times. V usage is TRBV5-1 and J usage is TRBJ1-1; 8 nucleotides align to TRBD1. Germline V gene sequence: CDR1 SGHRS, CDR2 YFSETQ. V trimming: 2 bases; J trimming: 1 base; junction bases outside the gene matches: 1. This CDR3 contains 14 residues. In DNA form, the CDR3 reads TGCGCCAGCAGCTTCGACAGGGGGAACACTGAAGCTTTCTTT. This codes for CASSFDRGNTEAFF.

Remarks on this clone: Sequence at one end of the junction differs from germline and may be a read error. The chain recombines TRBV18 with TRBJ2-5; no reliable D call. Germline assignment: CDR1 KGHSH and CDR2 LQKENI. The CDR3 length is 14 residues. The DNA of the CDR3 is TGTGCCAGCTCACCCTCAGTTGGCCAAGAGGCCCAGTACTTC. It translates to CASSPSVGQEAQYF.

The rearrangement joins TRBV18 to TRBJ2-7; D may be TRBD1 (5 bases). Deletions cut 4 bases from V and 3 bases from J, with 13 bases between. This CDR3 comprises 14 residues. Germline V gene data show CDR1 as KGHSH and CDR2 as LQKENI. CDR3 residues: CASSLGAVFYEQYF. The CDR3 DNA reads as TGTGCCAGCTCACTTGGGGCGGTGTTCTACGAGCAGTACTTC. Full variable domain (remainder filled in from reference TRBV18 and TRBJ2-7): NAGVMQNPRHLVRRRGQEARLRCSPMKGHSHVYWYRQLPEEGLKFMVYLQKENIIDESGMPKERFSAEFPKEGPSILRIQQVVRGDSAAYFCASSLGAVFYEQYFGPGTRLTVT.

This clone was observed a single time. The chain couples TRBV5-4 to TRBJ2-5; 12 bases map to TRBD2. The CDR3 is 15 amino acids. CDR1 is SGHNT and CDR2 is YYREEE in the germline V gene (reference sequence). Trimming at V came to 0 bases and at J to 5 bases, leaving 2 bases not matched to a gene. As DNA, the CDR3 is TGTGCCAGCAGCTTGGCGCTAGCGGGGGGGGAGACCCAGTACTTC. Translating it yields CASSLALAGGETQYF.

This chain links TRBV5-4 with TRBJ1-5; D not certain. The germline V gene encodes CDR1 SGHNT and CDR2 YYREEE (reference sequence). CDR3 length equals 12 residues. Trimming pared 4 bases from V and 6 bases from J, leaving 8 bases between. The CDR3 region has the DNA TGTGCCAGCAGCCTCCGAGGTCAGCCCCAGCATTTT. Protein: CASSLRGQPQHF. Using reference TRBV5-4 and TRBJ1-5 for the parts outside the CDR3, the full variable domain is ETGVTQSPTHLIKTRGQQVTLRCSSQSGHNTVSWYQQALGQGPQFIFQYYREEENGRGNFPPRFSGLQFPNYSSELNVNALELDDSALYLCASSLRGQPQHFGDGTRLSIL.